This is a list of T cell receptor beta chains from one sample in a study of T cell clones after liver transplantation. Produced via immunoSEQ multiplex PCR; TCRdb's table is partial and in-frame only. Of tens of thousands of clones in the sample, 85% to 90% were seen once. Sequenced here: CD8+ T cells from blood, sampled 12 months after liver transplant. The receptors stem from a human patient who received a liver transplant. Some T cells may be graft donor cells. CDR3s include the opening cysteine and the closing phenylalanine or tryptophan. A D gene is named only where the DNA matches it firmly. Only part of the rows carry a size: once, few, many, or a class if the clone is expanded.

v_call: TRBV11-2; cdr3_length: 17; clone_size: NA; j_call: TRBJ1-5; d_call: TRBD1; cdr3_nt: TGTGCCAGCAGCTCTTCCCCGGACAGGGGAGGGGGCCAGGCCCAGCATTTT; cdr3_aa: CASSSSPDRGGGQAQHF
v_call: TRBV27; cdr3_length: 14; clone_size: NA; j_call: TRBJ1-5; d_call: NA; cdr3_nt: TGTGCCAGCAGTCCCACTGGTAGCAATCAGCCCCAGCATTTT; cdr3_aa: CASSPTGSNQPQHF
v_call: TRBV6-5; cdr3_length: 15; clone_size: NA; j_call: TRBJ2-7; d_call: NA; cdr3_nt: TGTGCCAGCAGTCCTCTATCGGGAGCCTCCTACGAGCAGTACTTC; cdr3_aa: CASSPLSGASYEQYF
v_call: TRBV5-6; cdr3_length: 17; clone_size: NA; j_call: TRBJ1-2; d_call: NA; cdr3_nt: TGTGCCAGCAGCTTGGCCGTTACGACAGGTCAGAGGGAAGGCTACACCTTC; cdr3_aa: CASSLAVTTGQREGYTF
v_call: TRBV5-1; cdr3_length: 14; clone_size: NA; j_call: TRBJ2-7; d_call: NA; cdr3_nt: TGCGCCAGCAGCTTGGGCCTTTACCCCTACGAGCAGTACTTC; cdr3_aa: CASSLGLYPYEQYF
v_call: TRBV28; cdr3_length: 14; clone_size: once; j_call: TRBJ1-1; d_call: TRBD1; cdr3_nt: TGTGCCAGCAGTATAATGACAGGGCAGGGTGAAGCTTTCTTT; cdr3_aa: CASSIMTGQGEAFF
v_call: TRBV7-6; cdr3_length: 14; clone_size: NA; j_call: TRBJ2-7; d_call: TRBD1; cdr3_nt: TGTGCCAGCAGCCCGTCAGGGGGAATGGGGGAGCAGTACTTC; cdr3_aa: CASSPSGGMGEQYF
v_call: TRBV27; cdr3_length: 16; clone_size: NA; j_call: TRBJ2-3; d_call: NA; cdr3_nt: TGTGCCAGCAGTTTATTAGGGGGAGGTCCCACAGATACGCAGTATTTT; cdr3_aa: CASSLLGGGPTDTQYF
v_call: TRBV6-5; cdr3_length: 13; clone_size: few; j_call: TRBJ2-7; d_call: NA; cdr3_nt: TGTGCCAGTGGACAGGGAGGGACCTACGAGCAGTACTTC; cdr3_aa: CASGQGGTYEQYF
v_call: TRBV28; cdr3_length: 13; clone_size: NA; j_call: TRBJ2-7; d_call: TRBD1; cdr3_nt: TGTGCCAGCAGTTCGGGACAGGGGTACGAGCAGTACTTC; cdr3_aa: CASSSGQGYEQYF
v_call: TRBV7-6; cdr3_length: 15; clone_size: NA; j_call: TRBJ1-5; d_call: NA; cdr3_nt: TGTGCCAGCAGCTTAGAGAGGGGCTTTAATCAGCCCCAGCATTTT; cdr3_aa: CASSLERGFNQPQHF
v_call: TRBV28; cdr3_length: 15; clone_size: NA; j_call: TRBJ1-1; d_call: NA; cdr3_nt: TGTGCCAGCAGTTTTCCCTGGGGGGCCGGCACTGAAGCTTTCTTT; cdr3_aa: CASSFPWGAGTEAFF
v_call: TRBV6-4; cdr3_length: 13; clone_size: few; j_call: TRBJ1-1; d_call: NA; cdr3_nt: TGTGCCAGCGAGATGGGGACTTACACTGAAGCTTTCTTT; cdr3_aa: CASEMGTYTEAFF
v_call: TRBV6-6; cdr3_length: 14; clone_size: NA; j_call: TRBJ2-7; d_call: TRBD1; cdr3_nt: TGTGCCAGCAGTTACGGGGGACAGAGCTACGAGCAGTACTTC; cdr3_aa: CASSYGGQSYEQYF
v_call: TRBV4-1; cdr3_length: 16; clone_size: few; j_call: TRBJ2-7; d_call: TRBD1; cdr3_nt: TGCGCCAGCAGCCAACTATTCGGGACAGGGGCCTACGAGCAGTACTTC; cdr3_aa: CASSQLFGTGAYEQYF
v_call: TRBV6-5; cdr3_length: 14; clone_size: few; j_call: TRBJ1-1; d_call: NA; cdr3_nt: TGTGCCAGCAGTTACGCCGGGGTGAACACTGAAGCTTTCTTT; cdr3_aa: CASSYAGVNTEAFF